This paragraph reports one T cell receptor (beta chain). Its antigen target is currently unknown. Qualities for individual bases were not recorded, and no much larger clone is one base off. From the cysteine through the phenylalanine, the CDR3 covers 16 amino acids. Only CDR3 DNA is held: 48 bases, read in frame from base 1. V and J are trimmed by 3 bases and 8 bases, and the gene matches miss 13 bases of the junction. From the germline V gene, CDR1 is SGHRS and CDR2 is YFSETQ. This record comes from a study of cytomegalovirus exposure and HLA in healthy donors (dated by TCRdb to about 2017). With regard to the full study: According to an earlier analysis of a few hundred of the donors, about 179 million T cells yielded 100 million or so unique TCR beta sequences and about 280 Gb of sequence data. Roughly 300 gigabases of sequencing data and 70 million to 85 million unique TCR sequences were included in an early release covering roughly 600 HLA-typed donors. Of the 350 to 450 genotyped donors, about 84% fell in the genetic ancestry cluster associated with self-reported Caucasian donors. The study aimed to test whether signatures of past pathogen exposure could be identified by cataloging public T cell receptors. The study used immunosequencing to profile the T cell repertoires of hundreds of subjects and linked those repertoires to cytomegalovirus serostatus. A separate validation cohort of about 110 different subjects was used in addition to the roughly 700-subject first cohort. The study combined high-throughput TCR immunosequencing, statistical association of individual TCRs with disease status, and machine learning to predict cytomegalovirus infection status. To study patterns of TCR occurrence, a later analysis re-analyzed previously published TCR beta repertoires from several hundred donors and added high-resolution HLA genotyping. Rather than drawing on any new phenotypic data, the later analysis identified candidate immune exposures from TCR beta sequences and the way those sequences occurred across donors. An earlier analysis of 500 to 750 of the donors applied high-throughput TCR beta sequencing to assess whether each TCR beta V gene segment acted as functional or pseudogenic. Donor age, sex, ethnicity and CMV serostatus were collected together with the repertoire data. A later genetic analysis used genome-wide SNP genotypes for about 65% of the roughly 700 donors, treating that subset as a discovery cohort. Every discovery cohort repertoire had been produced on one sequencing platform. HLA typing included class I and class II loci at four-digit resolution. The number of donors typed differed by locus, with about 629-630 for A, B, C, DRB1 and DQB1, around 560 for DQA1, about 610 for DPA1, and 450 to 480 for DPB1. Several DR-DQ haplotypes were treated as single units for association and clustering because of strong linkage in the cohort. Across approximately 420 genotyped donors of the cohort, an average of roughly 230,000 unique TCR beta nucleotide sequences per donor were sequenced, and approximately 17% of those sequences were non-productive.

Findings and caveats that apply to the study as a whole: In a later analysis, HLA-associated TCR beta chains showed more clonal expansion and lower generation probabilities than non-associated chains that were equally common. Because some donors lacked HLA typing at each locus, the association tests relied only on the typed subset. A later analysis found that TCR association rates varied across HLA loci, with DRB1 alleles showing the most associated TCRs and HLA-C alleles the fewest. A total of 150 to 200 TCR beta chains were listed by the study as associated with cytomegalovirus. At a false discovery rate of 0.05, a later analysis linked 16,951 TCR beta sequences to specific HLA alleles. A further reported finding was that TCR beta sequences accurately predicted the HLA-A and HLA-B alleles for most subjects in the first cohort. Most TCR sequences were observed very rarely across donors, whereas some public TCRs were present in many individuals. A group of highly shared sequence variants was considered likely to be a technical artifact of the sequencing pipeline. This cohort had only TCR beta chains sequenced, and the lack of alpha or paired-chain data limited which features could be detected. Because counts were too low, roughly 18 rarely observed V segments, including chromosome 9 orphons, were left out of the earlier analysis of roughly 600 of the donors. Compared with the approximately 700-donor mean, donors in an Asian-associated ancestry cluster had fewer N-insertions in productive TCRs, according to a later genetic analysis. Immune exposure information for the cohort was limited to CMV serostatus. Presence/absence analyses assumed roughly uniform sequencing depth across donors, an assumption that may not hold. In an earlier analysis of more than 450 of the donors, most TCR beta V segments were observed in productive rearrangements about 87% or about 30% of the time, broadly matching IMGT annotations. A later analysis reported that several top co-occurrence clusters appeared linked to parvovirus B19, influenza, CMV and Epstein-Barr virus. Three of the identified cytomegalovirus-associated TCR beta chains were confirmed in vitro to be specific for cytomegalovirus antigens. Assigning TCR associations to individual alleles was difficult when HLA alleles, especially DR and DQ, strongly co-occurred. In a later genetic analysis, a missense DCLRE1C variant was associated with V-gene and J-gene trimming of TCR beta chains, and the association was replicated in an independent cohort. According to a later analysis, most CMV-associated TCR beta chains appeared to be HLA-restricted, and the HLA associations seemed to be driven largely by CMV exposure. The authors suggested that the approach could potentially be generalized to other disease states and immunological phenotypes. Correlated functional status among segregating V segments might be attributable to linkage disequilibrium, but an unknown experimental factor could not be ruled out. Cytomegalovirus status was reported to be diagnosed by the classifier with high specificity and sensitivity in both the original and validation cohorts. Because the 87-base-pair reads could not distinguish some IMGT-functional V segments, including TRBV6-2 and TRBV6-3, those segments were excluded.

The cohort consisted of 670 or so healthy bone marrow donors. At the time of sampling, all cohort members were nominally healthy, though unrecorded immune exposures were likely present. Of the 670 or so cohort members, around 310 had a positive CMV serostatus and 350 to 450 had a negative one, while no CMV serostatus was recorded for the donor. Each donor provided a peripheral blood sample, and peripheral blood mononuclear cells were used for TCR beta sequencing. The Qiagen DNeasy Blood Extraction Kit was used to extract genomic DNA from the blood cell samples. Libraries were constructed by the immunoSEQ multiplex PCR assay. The multiplex PCR relied on a mix of 60 forward primers for TCR Vbeta segments and 13 reverse primers for TCR Jbeta segments. The CDR3 region of rearranged TCR beta genes was amplified from genomic DNA with a multiplex PCR assay. Amplified TCR beta libraries were sequenced as 87-base-pair reads on the Illumina HiSeq System. The study's processing was this. Across the 500 to 750 repertoires, a later analysis counted around 80 million unique TCR beta chains, 8.5 million to 12 million of which were shared by at least two donors. Raw reads were error-corrected and collapsed into unique sequences with a nearest-neighbor algorithm that merged closely related sequences to remove PCR and sequencing errors. V, D and J gene segments were assigned by aligning CDR3 sequences to IMGT reference sequences. For a sequence to be retained, at least a six-nucleotide match to both a V gene segment and a J gene segment was required. Rearrangements were called productive when the CDR3 lacked stop codons and stayed in frame with V and J; all others were non-productive. CDR3 was defined according to IMGT convention as the region running from the second conserved V-encoded cysteine to the conserved J-encoded phenylalanine. The earlier analysis of roughly 590 of the donors excluded any sequence lacking an unambiguous match to a single V gene segment. An earlier analysis of several hundred of the donors classified V segments as functional when productive rearrangements were above 56.7% and as segregating when the standard deviation between donors was above 5%. A statistical classification framework was built to diagnose cytomegalovirus status from the catalog of TCR beta chain sequences. In a later analysis, V and J genes were assigned by comparing TCR nucleotide sequences against IMGT/GENE-DB human TR gene sequences. Using the TCRdist pipeline, a later analysis assigned CDR3 sequences along with most-parsimonious VDJ recombination scenarios. In a later analysis, each TCR beta chain was defined by its CDR3 amino acid sequence together with its V-gene family, and reads without a unique V-gene family were excluded. In a later analysis, fewer than 650 highly shared, low-generation-probability nucleotide sequences were removed to address suspected cross-contamination and a sequencing artifact. A later analysis calculated a clonal expansion index for each public chain from normalized within-repertoire ranks of inferred template counts. In a later analysis, generation probabilities were computed with a VDJ recombination model fitted to out-of-frame rearrangements, and the resulting probabilities were checked against IGoR. In a later analysis, TCR-TCR, TCR-HLA and TCR-CMV co-occurrence was scored with hypergeometric tests, and a repertoire-size bias correction was applied to TCR pairs. A later analysis estimated false discovery rates by permuting HLA or CMV assignments 20 times. In a later analysis, co-occurring TCRs were grouped with DBSCAN, and TCRdist sequence similarity was added when clustering was performed within HLA-allele-positive subsets. Co-occurrence clustering excluded repertoires with fewer than 30,000 or more than 120,000 public chains, plus five with anomalous nucleotide sharing. TCRdb took over this immuneACCESS table, retaining in-frame rearrangements with V and J assigned. Such tables are incomplete; in checked studies, under half of the missing clones stem from an unresolved V gene, and the remainder is unexplained. The D gene and trimming were derived from the DNA, and the V and J assignments and clone size from that table. This sample holds over 200,000 clones; approximately 87% were observed only once. Together, the top ten hold around 1.4% of the sample.

The V and J genes are TRBV5-1 and TRBJ2-1; 8 central bases correspond to TRBD2. Source material: PBMCs. The clonotype was recovered from a human donor in good health. The DNA is TGCGCCAGCAGCTCCGGGGAGCGGGAGCGAACCGATGAGCAGTTCTTC. This encodes CASSSGERERTDEQFF.